The 3 T cell receptor beta chains in this list originate from one sample, sequenced in a study of regulatory T cells in long-lasting Graves disease. Both iRepertoire HTBI primers and Arm-PCR of CDR3 regions were used to build the TCR beta libraries. TCRdb re-called the multiplex PCR reads through MiXCR, storing one row per CDR3 protein. The table has approximately 390,000 distinct CDR3 sequences, about 16% seen once. The sample's time point: newly diagnosed GD, antithyroid drugs for less than 3 months. Researchers made the TCR library from RNA that was extracted from PBMCs. The sample was also reused in another study, on T cells in Graves' hyperthyroidism and ophthalmopathy.

The sequencing used peripheral blood mononuclear cells (PBMCs), collected at new diagnosis, from a patient treated with antithyroid drugs. The receptors here all came from a woman aged 18-29 years with Graves disease.

This chain connects TRBV24-1 to TRBJ1-5; D remains unclear. Per germline, CDR1 KGHDR and CDR2 SFDVKD. V was cut by 2 bases and J by 4 bases, with 5 bases left in between. The CDR3 extends over 13 amino acids. Here the CDR3 reads CATSDYENQPQHF. The CDR3 DNA reads as TGTGCCACCAGTGATTACGAGAATCAGCCCCAGCATTTT.

As for this clonotype: A read error is likely here: a far larger clone is one base away. The chain employs TRBV27 and TRBJ2-7; unclear D gene. V gave up 10 bases and J gave up 2 bases, with 15 bases separating them. The CDR3 spans 13 residues. The germline V gene encodes CDR1 MNHEY and CDR2 SMNVEV (reference sequence). The CDR3: CATLLGNPYEQYF. The CDR3 DNA follows: TGTGCCACCCTCTTGGGCAACCCCTACGAGCAGTACTTC.

This clonotype was picked up many times. The CDR3 is CASSEAVMNTEAFF. DNA for the CDR3: TGTGCCAGCAGTGAAGCCGTCATGAACACTGAAGCTTTCTTT. J is TRBJ1-1 and V is TRBV6-1, with D unclear. This CDR3 is 14 amino acids long. The germline V and J ends were trimmed by 0 bases and 0 bases, with 5 bases remaining between them. Germline-derived CDR1 and CDR2 are MNHNS and SASEGT.